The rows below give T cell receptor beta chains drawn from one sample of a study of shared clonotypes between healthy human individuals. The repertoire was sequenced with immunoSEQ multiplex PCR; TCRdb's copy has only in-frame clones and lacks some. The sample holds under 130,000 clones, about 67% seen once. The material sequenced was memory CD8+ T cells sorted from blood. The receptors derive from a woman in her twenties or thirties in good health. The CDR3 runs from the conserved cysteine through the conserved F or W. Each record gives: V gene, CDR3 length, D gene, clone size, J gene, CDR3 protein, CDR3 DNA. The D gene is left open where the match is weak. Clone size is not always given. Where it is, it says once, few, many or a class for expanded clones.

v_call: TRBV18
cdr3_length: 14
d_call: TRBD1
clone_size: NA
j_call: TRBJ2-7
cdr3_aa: CASSPGTGTYEQYF
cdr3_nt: TGTGCCAGCTCACCGGGGACAGGGACCTACGAGCAGTACTTC

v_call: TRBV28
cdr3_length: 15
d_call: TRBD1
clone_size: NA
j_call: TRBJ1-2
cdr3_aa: CASTFRGTGRYGYTF
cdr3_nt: TGTGCCAGCACCTTCCGGGGGACAGGGAGATATGGCTACACCTTC

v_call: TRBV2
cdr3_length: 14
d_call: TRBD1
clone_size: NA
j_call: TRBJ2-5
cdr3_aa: CASSDRGQQETQYF
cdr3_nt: TGTGCCAGCAGTGATAGGGGACAGCAAGAGACCCAGTACTTC

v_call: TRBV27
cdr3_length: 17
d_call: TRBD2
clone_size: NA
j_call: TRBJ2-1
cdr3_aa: CASSSPTSWHSYNEQFF
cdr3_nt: TGTGCCAGCAGTTCCCCGACTAGCTGGCACTCCTACAATGAGCAGTTCTTC

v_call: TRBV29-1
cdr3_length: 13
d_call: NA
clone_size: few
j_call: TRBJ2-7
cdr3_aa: CSVDRESGHEQYF
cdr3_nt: TGCAGCGTTGACAGGGAAAGCGGTCACGAGCAGTACTTC

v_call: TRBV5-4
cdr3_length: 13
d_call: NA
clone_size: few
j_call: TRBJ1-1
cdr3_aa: CASSFKGGTEAFF
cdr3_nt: TGTGCCAGCAGCTTCAAGGGGGGAACTGAAGCTTTCTTT

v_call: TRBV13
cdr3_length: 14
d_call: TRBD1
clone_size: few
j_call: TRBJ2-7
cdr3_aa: CASSLSDRTYEQYF
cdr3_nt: TGTGCCAGCAGCTTGTCGGACAGGACCTACGAGCAGTACTTC

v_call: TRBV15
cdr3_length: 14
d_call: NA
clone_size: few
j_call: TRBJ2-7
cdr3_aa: CATSRDLAGWEQYF
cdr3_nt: TGTGCCACCAGCAGAGATCTGGCCGGGTGGGAGCAGTACTTC

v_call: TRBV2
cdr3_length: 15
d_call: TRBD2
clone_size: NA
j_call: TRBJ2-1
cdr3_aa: CASSVGGFSSDEQFF
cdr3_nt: TGTGCCAGCAGTGTCGGGGGGTTTAGCTCCGATGAGCAGTTCTTC

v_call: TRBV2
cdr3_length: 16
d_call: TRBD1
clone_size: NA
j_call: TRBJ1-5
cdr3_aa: CASSYAGDRANQPQHF
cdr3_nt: TGTGCCAGCAGTTATGCCGGGGACAGGGCGAATCAGCCCCAGCATTTT

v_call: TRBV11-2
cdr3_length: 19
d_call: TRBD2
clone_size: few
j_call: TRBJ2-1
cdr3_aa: CASSLGLAGGPSSYNEQFF
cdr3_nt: TGTGCCAGCAGCTTAGGACTAGCGGGAGGCCCGAGCTCCTACAATGAGCAGTTCTTC

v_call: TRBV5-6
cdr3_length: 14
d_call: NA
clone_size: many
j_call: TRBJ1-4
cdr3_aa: CASSLEQGGEKLFF
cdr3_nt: TGTGCCAGCAGCTTGGAACAGGGCGGGGAAAAACTGTTTTTT

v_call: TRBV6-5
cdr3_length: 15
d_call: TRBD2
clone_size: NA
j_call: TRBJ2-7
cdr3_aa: CASRPGLAARIEQYF
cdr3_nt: TGTGCCAGCAGACCGGGACTAGCTGCAAGAATCGAGCAGTACTTC

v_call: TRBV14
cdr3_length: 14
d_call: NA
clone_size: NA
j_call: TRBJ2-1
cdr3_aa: CASSRHPLNNEQFF
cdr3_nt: TGTGCCAGCAGCCGACACCCACTTAACAATGAGCAGTTCTTC

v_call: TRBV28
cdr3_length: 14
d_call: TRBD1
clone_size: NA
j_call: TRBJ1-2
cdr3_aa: CASRRDRASYGYTF
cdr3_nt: TGTGCCAGCAGGAGGGACAGGGCAAGCTATGGCTACACCTTC

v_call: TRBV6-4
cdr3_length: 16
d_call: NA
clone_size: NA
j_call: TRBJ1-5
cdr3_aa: CASSEDGGSGNQPQHF
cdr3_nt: TGTGCCAGCAGTGAAGACGGGGGTTCGGGCAATCAGCCCCAGCATTTT

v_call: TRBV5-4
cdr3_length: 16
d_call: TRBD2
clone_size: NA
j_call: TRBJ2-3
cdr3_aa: CASSSLSGRAGDTQYF
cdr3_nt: TGTGCCAGCAGCTCACTTAGCGGGAGGGCCGGAGATACGCAGTATTTT

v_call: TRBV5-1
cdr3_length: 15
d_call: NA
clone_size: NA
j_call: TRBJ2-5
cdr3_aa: CASSKSSYSVETQYF
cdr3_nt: TGCGCCAGCAGCAAAAGCTCCTACAGTGTAGAGACCCAGTACTTC

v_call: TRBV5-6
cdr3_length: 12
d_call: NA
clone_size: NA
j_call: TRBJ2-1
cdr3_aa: CASSGGNNEQFF
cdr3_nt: TGTGCCAGCAGTGGGGGGAACAATGAGCAGTTCTTC

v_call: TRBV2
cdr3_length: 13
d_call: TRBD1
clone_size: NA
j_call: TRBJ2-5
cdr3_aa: CANSDRGFETQYF
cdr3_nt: TGTGCCAACTCGGACAGGGGATTTGAGACCCAGTACTTC

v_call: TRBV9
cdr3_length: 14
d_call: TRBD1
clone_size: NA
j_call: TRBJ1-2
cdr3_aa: CASSDQGVQYGYTF
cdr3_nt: TGTGCCAGCAGCGACCAGGGGGTTCAATATGGCTACACCTTC

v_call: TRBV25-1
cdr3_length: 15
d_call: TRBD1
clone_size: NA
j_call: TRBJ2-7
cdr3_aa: CASLRQGSDTYEQYF
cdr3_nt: TGTGCCAGCCTAAGACAGGGATCCGATACTTACGAGCAGTACTTC

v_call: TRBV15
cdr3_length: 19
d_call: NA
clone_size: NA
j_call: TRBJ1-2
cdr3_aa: CATSRVYQWGWQYHYGYTF
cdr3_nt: TGTGCCACCAGCAGAGTATATCAGTGGGGTTGGCAATACCACTATGGCTACACCTTC

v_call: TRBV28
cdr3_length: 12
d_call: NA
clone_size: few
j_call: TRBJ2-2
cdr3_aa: CASGRWTGELFF
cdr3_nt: TGTGCCAGCGGGAGATGGACCGGGGAGCTGTTTTTT

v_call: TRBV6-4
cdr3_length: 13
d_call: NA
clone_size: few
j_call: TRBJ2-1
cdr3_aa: CASSEGTRNEQFF
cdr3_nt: TGTGCCAGCAGTGAGGGAACGAGGAATGAGCAGTTCTTC

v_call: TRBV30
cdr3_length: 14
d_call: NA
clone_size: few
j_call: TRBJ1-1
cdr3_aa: CAWKAGRTRSEAFF
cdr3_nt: TGTGCCTGGAAGGCCGGGCGGACAAGGAGTGAAGCTTTCTTT

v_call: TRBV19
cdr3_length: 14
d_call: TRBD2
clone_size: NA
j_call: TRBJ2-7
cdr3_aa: CASSITSGAYEQYF
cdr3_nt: TGTGCCAGTAGTATTACTAGCGGGGCCTACGAGCAGTACTTC

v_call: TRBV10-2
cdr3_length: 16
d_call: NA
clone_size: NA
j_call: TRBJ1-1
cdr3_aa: CASRPRRARMNTEAFF
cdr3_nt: TGCGCCAGCAGACCGCGCAGGGCGCGAATGAACACTGAAGCTTTCTTT

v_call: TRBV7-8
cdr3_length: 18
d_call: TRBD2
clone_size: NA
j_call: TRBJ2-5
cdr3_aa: CASSLLSGVTSGQETQYF
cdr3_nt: TGTGCCAGCAGCTTATTGTCGGGTGTAACTAGCGGACAAGAGACCCAGTACTTC

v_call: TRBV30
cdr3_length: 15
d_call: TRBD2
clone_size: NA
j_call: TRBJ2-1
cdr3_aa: CAWTPPSGRYNEQFF
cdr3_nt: TGTGCCTGGACCCCTCCTAGCGGGCGTTACAATGAGCAGTTCTTC